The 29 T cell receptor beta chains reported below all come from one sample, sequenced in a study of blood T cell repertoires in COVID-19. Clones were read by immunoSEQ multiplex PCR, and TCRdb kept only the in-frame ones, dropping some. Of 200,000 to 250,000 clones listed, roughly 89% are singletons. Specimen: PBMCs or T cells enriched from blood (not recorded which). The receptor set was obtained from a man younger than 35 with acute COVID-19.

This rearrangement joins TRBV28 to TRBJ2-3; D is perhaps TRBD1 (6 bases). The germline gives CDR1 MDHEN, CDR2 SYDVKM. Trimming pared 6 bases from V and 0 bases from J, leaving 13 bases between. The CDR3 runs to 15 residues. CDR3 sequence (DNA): TGTGCCAGCAGCCGACAGGCCGCGAGCACAGATACGCAGTATTTT. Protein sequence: CASSRQAASTDTQYF.

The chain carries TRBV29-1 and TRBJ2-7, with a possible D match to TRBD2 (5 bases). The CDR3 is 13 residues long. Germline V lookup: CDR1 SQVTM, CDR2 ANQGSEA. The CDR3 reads CEARAARTYEQYF. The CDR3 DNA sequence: TGCGAGGCTCGAGCGGCTAGGACCTACGAGCAGTACTTC.

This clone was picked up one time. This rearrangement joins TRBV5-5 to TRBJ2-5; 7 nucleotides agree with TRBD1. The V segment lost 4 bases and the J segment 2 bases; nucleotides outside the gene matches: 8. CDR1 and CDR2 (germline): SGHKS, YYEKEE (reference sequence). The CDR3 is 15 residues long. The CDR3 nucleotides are TGTGCCAGCAGCGCGTTTCCGGGACAGCAAGAGACCCAGTACTTC. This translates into CASSAFPGQQETQYF.

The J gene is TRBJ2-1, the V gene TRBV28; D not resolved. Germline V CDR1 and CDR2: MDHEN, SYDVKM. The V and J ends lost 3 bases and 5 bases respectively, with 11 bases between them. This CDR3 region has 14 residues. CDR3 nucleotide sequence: TGTGCCAGCAGTTTGTGGCCCACAAACAATGAGCAGTTCTTC. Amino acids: CASSLWPTNNEQFF.

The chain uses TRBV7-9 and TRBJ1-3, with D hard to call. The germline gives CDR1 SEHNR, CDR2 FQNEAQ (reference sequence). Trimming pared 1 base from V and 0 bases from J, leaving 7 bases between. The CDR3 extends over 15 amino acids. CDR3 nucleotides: TGTGCCAGCAGCTTAGGATTGAGCTCTGGAAACACCATATATTTT. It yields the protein CASSLGLSSGNTIYF.

CDR3 nucleotide sequence: TGTGCCAGCAGCTCGGACAGGGGGCAGTTCGGCTACAATGAGCAGTTCTTC. The encoded protein is CASSSDRGQFGYNEQFF. The gene calls are TRBV7-9 and TRBJ2-1, with 11 nucleotides matching TRBD1. V shed 4 bases, J shed 3 bases, and the junction held 8 bases outside the gene matches. This CDR3 region has 17 residues. The germline V gene has CDR1 SEHNR and CDR2 FQNEAQ (reference sequence).

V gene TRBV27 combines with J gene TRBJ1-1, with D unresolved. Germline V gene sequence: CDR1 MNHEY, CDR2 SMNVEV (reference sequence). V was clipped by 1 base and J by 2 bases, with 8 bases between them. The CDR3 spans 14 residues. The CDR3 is CASSLWASNTEAFF. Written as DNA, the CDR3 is TGTGCCAGCAGTTTATGGGCCTCTAACACTGAAGCTTTCTTT.

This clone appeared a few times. In nucleotides, the CDR3 is TGCAGCGTAACCCTCGGCGGTCGTAAGCACGAGCAGTACTTC. This sequence encodes CSVTLGGRKHEQYF. The rearrangement uses TRBV29-1 and TRBJ2-7; D remains unclear. The germline CDR1 and CDR2 sequences are SQVTM and ANQGSEA. V was trimmed by 6 bases and J by 5 bases, leaving 20 bases between them. CDR3 size: 14 residues.

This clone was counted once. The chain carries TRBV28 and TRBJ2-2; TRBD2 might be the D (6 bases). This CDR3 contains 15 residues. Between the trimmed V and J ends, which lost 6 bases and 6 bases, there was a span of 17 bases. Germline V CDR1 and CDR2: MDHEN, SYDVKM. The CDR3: CASRVTRVRSGELFF. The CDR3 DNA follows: TGTGCCAGCAGGGTGACTAGAGTTCGGTCCGGGGAGCTGTTTTTT.

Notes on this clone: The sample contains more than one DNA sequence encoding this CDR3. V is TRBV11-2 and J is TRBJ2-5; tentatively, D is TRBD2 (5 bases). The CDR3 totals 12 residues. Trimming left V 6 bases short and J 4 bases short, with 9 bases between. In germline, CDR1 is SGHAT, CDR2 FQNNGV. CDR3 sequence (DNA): TGTGCCAGCAGTCGGGGTCGAGAGACCCAGTACTTC. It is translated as CASSRGRETQYF.

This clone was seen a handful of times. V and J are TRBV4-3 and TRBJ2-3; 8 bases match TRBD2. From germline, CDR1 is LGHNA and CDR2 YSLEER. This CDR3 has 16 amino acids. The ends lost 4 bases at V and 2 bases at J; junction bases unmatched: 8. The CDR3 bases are TGCGCCAGCAGCCCCCGCGAGCGGGAGTACACAGATACGCAGTATTTT. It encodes CASSPREREYTDTQYF.

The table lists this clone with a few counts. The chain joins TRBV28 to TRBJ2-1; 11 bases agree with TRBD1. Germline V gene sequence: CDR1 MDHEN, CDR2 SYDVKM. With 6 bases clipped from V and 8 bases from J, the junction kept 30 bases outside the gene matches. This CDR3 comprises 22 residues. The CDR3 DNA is TGTGCCAGCAGCCCAGCCAATCCCCGGGACAGGGGGGAGGGGGGGCGCAGGTATGAGCAGTTCTTC. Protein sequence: CASSPANPRDRGEGGRRYEQFF.

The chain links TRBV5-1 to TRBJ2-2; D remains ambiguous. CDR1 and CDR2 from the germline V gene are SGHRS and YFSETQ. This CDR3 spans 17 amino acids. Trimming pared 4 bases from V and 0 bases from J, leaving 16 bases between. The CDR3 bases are TGCGCCAGCAGCGCGGTTTTTGGCAACGCGAACACCGGGGAGCTGTTTTTT. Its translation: CASSAVFGNANTGELFF.

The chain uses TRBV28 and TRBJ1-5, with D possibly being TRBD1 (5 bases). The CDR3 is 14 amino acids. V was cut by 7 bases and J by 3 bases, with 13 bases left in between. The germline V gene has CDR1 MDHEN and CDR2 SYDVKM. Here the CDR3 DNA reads TGTGCCAGCACCTTAGGGGCCAACAATCAGCCCCAGCATTTT. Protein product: CASTLGANNQPQHF.

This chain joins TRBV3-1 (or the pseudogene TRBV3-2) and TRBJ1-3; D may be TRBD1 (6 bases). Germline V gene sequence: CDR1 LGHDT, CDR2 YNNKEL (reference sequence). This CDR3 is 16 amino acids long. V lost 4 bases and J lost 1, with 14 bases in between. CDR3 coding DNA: TGTGCCAGCAGCCCAAGGGACACCCCGTCTGGAAACACCATATATTTT. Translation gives CASSPRDTPSGNTIYF.

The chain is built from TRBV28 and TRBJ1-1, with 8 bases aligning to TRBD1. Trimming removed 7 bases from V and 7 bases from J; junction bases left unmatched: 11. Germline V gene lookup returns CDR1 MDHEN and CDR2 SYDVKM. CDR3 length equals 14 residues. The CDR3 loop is CASTVGQGAIEAFF. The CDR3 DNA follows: TGTGCCAGCACCGTGGGCCAGGGGGCCATTGAAGCTTTCTTT.

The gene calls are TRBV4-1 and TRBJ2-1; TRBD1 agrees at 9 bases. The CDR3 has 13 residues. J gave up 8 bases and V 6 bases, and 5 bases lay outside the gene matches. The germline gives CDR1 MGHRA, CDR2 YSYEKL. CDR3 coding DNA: TGCGCCAGCAGACTCACAGGGGGCGATGAGCAGTTCTTC. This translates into CASRLTGGDEQFF.

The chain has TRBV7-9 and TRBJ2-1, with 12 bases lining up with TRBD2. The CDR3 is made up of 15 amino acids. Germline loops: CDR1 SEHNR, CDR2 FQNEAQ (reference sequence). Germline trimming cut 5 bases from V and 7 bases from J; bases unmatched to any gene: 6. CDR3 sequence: CASSPLAGGQNEQFF. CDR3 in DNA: TGTGCCAGCAGCCCACTAGCGGGAGGTCAGAATGAGCAGTTCTTC.

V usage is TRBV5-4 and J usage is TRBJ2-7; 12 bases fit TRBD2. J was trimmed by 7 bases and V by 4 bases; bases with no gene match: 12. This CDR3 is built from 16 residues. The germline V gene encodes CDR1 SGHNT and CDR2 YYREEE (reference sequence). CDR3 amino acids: CASSGGTSGSTREQYF. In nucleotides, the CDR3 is TGTGCCAGCAGCGGGGGGACTAGCGGGTCAACGAGGGAGCAGTACTTC. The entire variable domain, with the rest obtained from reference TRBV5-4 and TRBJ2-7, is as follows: ETGVTQSPTHLIKTRGQQVTLRCSSQSGHNTVSWYQQALGQGPQFIFQYYREEENGRGNFPPRFSGLQFPNYSSELNVNALELDDSALYLCASSGGTSGSTREQYFGPGTRLTVT.

CDR3 loop: CAISASGGARVQLFF. CDR3 bases: TGTGCCATCAGCGCTTCAGGGGGCGCGCGGGTACAACTGTTTTTT. This sequence joins TRBV10-3 and TRBJ1-4; TRBD1 matches 8 bases. Unmatched junction bases numbered 15, after V lost 6 bases and J lost 12 bases. Germline V CDR1 and CDR2: ENHRY, SYGVKD. The CDR3 is made up of 15 amino acids.

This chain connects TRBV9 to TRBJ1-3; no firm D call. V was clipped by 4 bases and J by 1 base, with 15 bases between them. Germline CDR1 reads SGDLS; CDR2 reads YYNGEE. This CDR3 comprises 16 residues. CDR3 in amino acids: CASSSSVGGSGNTIYF. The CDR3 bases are TGTGCCAGCAGCTCGTCCGTAGGAGGGTCTGGAAACACCATATATTTT.

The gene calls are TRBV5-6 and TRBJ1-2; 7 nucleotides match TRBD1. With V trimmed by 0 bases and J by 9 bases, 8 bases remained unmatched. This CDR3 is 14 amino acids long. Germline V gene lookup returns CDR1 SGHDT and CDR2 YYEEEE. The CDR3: CASSLGQGRGSYTF. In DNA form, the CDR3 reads TGTGCCAGCAGCTTGGGACAGGGTCGCGGAAGCTACACCTTC. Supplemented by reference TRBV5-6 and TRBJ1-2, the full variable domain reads DAGVTQSPTHLIKTRGQQVTLRCSPKSGHDTVSWYQQALGQGPQFIFQYYEEEERQRGNFPDRFSGHQFPNYSSELNVNALLLGDSALYLCASSLGQGRGSYTFGSGTRLTVV.

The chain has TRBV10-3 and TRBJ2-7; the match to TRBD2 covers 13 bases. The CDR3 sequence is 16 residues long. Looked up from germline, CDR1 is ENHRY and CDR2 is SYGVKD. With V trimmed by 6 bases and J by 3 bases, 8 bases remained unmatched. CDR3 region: CAIRTGTSGTHYEQYF. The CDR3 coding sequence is TGTGCCATCAGAACCGGGACTAGCGGGACCCACTACGAGCAGTACTTC.

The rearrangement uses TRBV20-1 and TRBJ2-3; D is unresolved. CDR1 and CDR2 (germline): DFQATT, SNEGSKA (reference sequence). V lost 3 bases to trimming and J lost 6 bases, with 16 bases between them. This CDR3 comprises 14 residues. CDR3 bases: TGCAGTGCTAGTATTGGCAGTATCCAGGATACGCAGTATTTT. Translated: CSASIGSIQDTQYF.

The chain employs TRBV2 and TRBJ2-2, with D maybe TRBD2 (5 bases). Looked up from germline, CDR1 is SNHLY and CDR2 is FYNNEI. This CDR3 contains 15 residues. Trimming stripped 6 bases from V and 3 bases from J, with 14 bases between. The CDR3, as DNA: TGTGCCAGCAGCCTAGCAGCCCGGGACACCGGGGAGCTGTTTTTT. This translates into CASSLAARDTGELFF.

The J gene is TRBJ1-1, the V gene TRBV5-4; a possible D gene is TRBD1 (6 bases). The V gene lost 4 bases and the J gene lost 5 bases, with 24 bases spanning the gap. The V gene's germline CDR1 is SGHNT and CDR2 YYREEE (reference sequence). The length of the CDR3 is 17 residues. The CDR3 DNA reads TGTGCCAGCAGCCTCGACCCACAGGGCTCCGCCGGGACTGAAGCTTTCTTT. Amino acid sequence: CASSLDPQGSAGTEAFF.

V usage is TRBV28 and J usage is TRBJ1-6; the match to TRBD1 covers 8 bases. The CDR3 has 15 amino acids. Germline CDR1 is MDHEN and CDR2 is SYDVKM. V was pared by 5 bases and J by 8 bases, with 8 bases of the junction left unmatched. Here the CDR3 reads CASSRSDRDDSPLHF. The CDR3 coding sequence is TGTGCCAGCAGTCGCTCGGACAGGGACGATTCACCCCTCCACTTT.

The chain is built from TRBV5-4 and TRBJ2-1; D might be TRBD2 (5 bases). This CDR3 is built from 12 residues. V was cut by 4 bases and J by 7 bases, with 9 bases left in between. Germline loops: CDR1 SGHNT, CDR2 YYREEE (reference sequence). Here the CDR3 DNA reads TGTGCCAGCAGCCGGACGGGGAATGAGCAGTTCTTC. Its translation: CASSRTGNEQFF.

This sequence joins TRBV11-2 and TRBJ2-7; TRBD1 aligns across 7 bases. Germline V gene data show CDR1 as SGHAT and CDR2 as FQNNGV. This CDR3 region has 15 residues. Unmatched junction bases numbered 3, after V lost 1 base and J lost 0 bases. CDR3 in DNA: TGTGCCAGCAGCTTAGGACAGGGTCACTCCTACGAGCAGTACTTC. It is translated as CASSLGQGHSYEQYF.